This TCR beta chain was recovered during a study of early stage breast cancer tumors. Study-level information: Most invasive tumors, about 80% of the 16, were ER+/PR+/HER2-. Study-wide results and caveats: Compared with adjacent normal breast tissue, tumors showed roughly 2.5-fold greater T cell density and higher clonality.

Measured with immunoSEQ multiplex PCR; TCRdb has only the in-frame clones, and not every one. The sample lists about 50,000 clones, just under 80% occurring once. In the case of this clone: Its antigen is undetermined.

Trimming cost V 7 bases and J 2 bases, with 10 bases left between them. The CDR3 is 12 amino acids. In germline, CDR1 is SQVTM, CDR2 ANQGSEA. Sequencing was carried out using blood. The chain is built from TRBV29-1 and TRBJ2-3; a weak D match, TRBD2 (5 bases). The receptor's source is a person aged 40-50 years with breast cancer. CDR3 in DNA: TGCAGCGCCTTCCGGGACACAGATACGCAGTATTTT. Translating it yields CSAFRDTDTQYF.